This T cell receptor (beta chain) comes out of a study of sequential checkpoint blockade in melanoma. Profiled with immunoSEQ multiplex PCR; TCRdb holds only in-frame clones, not every one. The repertoire includes about 40,000 clones, 84% of them detected once, and less than 7% sits in the top ten. Treatment here: randomized to nivolumab then ipilimumab (arm A) or the reverse (arm B). Patients had received no earlier DNA-damaging chemotherapy. The germline gives CDR1 MNHEY, CDR2 SMNVEV (reference sequence). V lost 4 bases to trimming and J lost 2 bases, with 9 bases between them. The CDR3 has 14 amino acids.

Sequenced material: CD8+ T cells sorted from blood (inferred from file names), taken from a patient given nivolumab and ipilimumab in sequence. The chain links TRBV27 to TRBJ1-5; D gene ambiguous. This sequence originates from a human donor with melanoma. The CDR3 here is CASSSLGGNQPQHF. The DNA for the CDR3 is TGTGCCAGCAGTTCCTTGGGAGGCAATCAGCCCCAGCATTTT.